A single T cell receptor beta chain is shown here with its context. The CDR3 contains 15 residues. The germline V gene encodes CDR1 ENHRY and CDR2 SYGVKD. V lost 2 bases and J lost 8; bases outside the gene matches: 11. Only in-frame clones appear in the TCRdb table, and some are missing; sequencing was by immunoSEQ multiplex PCR. The data show roughly 130,000 clones, around 90% seen once. This record belongs to a study of T cell responses to AZD1222 COVID-19 vaccine. This TCR was sampled from an adult in good health. The sample consisted of peripheral blood, taken on day 0 of MenACWY control vaccination. V is TRBV10-3 and J is TRBJ1-2, with 7 bases that match TRBD1. The CDR3 spells CAISEETGRAGGYTF. The DNA of the CDR3 is TGTGCCATCAGTGAGGAGACAGGGAGAGCGGGAGGCTACACCTTC.